This T cell receptor (beta chain) was retrieved from a study of radiotherapy plus CTLA-4 blockade in lung cancer. Whole-study context: The study recorded objective responses in 15% to 20% of patients and disease control in roughly 34%.

As for this clone: The antigen is unknown.

Libraries were prepared by immunoSEQ multiplex PCR; TCRdb keeps only in-frame clonotypes and omits some of them. The data hold some 50,000 clones, with about 72% observed a single time. The CDR3 spans 15 residues. Germline CDR1 is ENHRY and CDR2 is SYGVKD. V was clipped by 6 bases and J by 7 bases; unmatched bases: 10. Notes on the study in general: Response, reportedly, was best predicted by interferon-beta along with early blood T cell clone dynamics. Blood-borne expansion of tumor-derived TCR clones followed radiotherapy plus ipilimumab.

Focal radiation plus CTLA-4 blockade with ipilimumab was administered to patients who had chemo-refractory metastatic non-small-cell lung cancer. The material sequenced was peripheral blood, taken from a patient treated with radiotherapy plus ipilimumab. The TCR originated in a human donor with non-small cell lung cancer who had stable disease on radiotherapy plus ipilimumab. This chain joins TRBV10-3 and TRBJ1-4; 8 bases fit TRBD1. The CDR3 reads CAIRDSRDRLEKLFF. DNA of the CDR3: TGTGCCATCAGGGACTCCCGGGACAGGCTTGAAAAACTGTTTTTT.